These 27 T cell receptor beta chains originate from one sample sequenced in a study of patients and donors after allogeneic stem cell transplantation. TCRdb itself ran the RT-PCR reads through MiXCR, one entry per CDR3 protein. Among about 960,000 distinct CDR3 sequences listed, approximately 19% were seen once. The sequenced material came from blood, either unsorted or a sorted T cell fraction (not recorded which). The receptors originated from a human donor who was either an allogeneic HSCT recipient or a stem cell or donor lymphocyte infusion donor (not recorded which). It is not recorded whose cells these are; they may come from a transplant donor.

This clonotype occurred many times. This chain uses TRBV20-1 with TRBJ1-1; possible D gene TRBD1, 5 bases. Trimming left V 3 bases short and J 4 bases short, with 9 bases between. The CDR3 has 12 residues. Germline CDR1 reads DFQATT; CDR2 reads SNEGSKA (reference sequence). CDR3 in amino acids: CSASREGTEAFF. In nucleotides, the CDR3 is TGCAGTGCTAGCAGGGAGGGCACTGAAGCTTTCTTT.

This clonotype showed up many times. The chain employs TRBV12-3 or TRBV12-4 and TRBJ2-5, with D hard to call. V was cut by 5 bases and J by 5 bases, with 12 bases left in between. The CDR3 totals 13 residues. The CDR3 DNA follows: TGTGCCAGCAGTCCACCTTTGGGGGAGACCCAGTACTTC. Encoded protein: CASSPPLGETQYF.

This clonotype was observed at least ten times. This chain joins TRBV12-3 or TRBV12-4 and TRBJ2-3; D gene ambiguous. The ends were cut back, 2 bases at V and 5 bases at J, with 2 bases in the middle. The CDR3 sequence is 11 residues long. CDR3 residues: CASSLLDTQYF. The CDR3 nucleotides are TGTGCCAGCAGTTTATTAGATACGCAGTATTTT.

This clonotype was counted a single time. The chain carries TRBV20-1 and TRBJ2-7, with TRBD2 as a possible D gene (6 bases). The V end lost 5 bases, the J end lost 4 bases, and 18 bases lay between the germline ends. This CDR3 is 14 amino acids long. From germline, CDR1 is DFQATT and CDR2 SNEGSKA (reference sequence). In DNA, the CDR3 is TGCAGTGCTCCCGGGGCTAGGCGGGGTTACGAGCAGTACTTC. As protein: CSAPGARRGYEQYF.

This clonotype was observed at least ten times. The chain combines TRBV7-8 with TRBJ2-2, with D perhaps being TRBD1 or TRBD2 (5 bases each). In germline, CDR1 is SGHVS, CDR2 FQNEAQ. The CDR3 is 17 residues long. Trimming removed 3 bases from V and 6 bases from J, with 20 bases in between. Here the CDR3 DNA reads TGTGCCAGCAGCTTCTCGTTGGGGAATAGGGGACCCGGGGAGCTGTTTTTT. Its translation: CASSFSLGNRGPGELFF.

The table lists this clonotype with many counts. This chain joins TRBV7-3 and TRBJ2-1, with 11 bases aligning to TRBD1. Germline trimming cut 5 bases from V and 7 bases from J; bases unmatched to any gene: 7. The CDR3 runs 15 residues. The germline V gene has CDR1 SGHTA and CDR2 FQGTGA. CDR3 protein: CASSPWTGGINEQFF. The DNA of the CDR3 is TGTGCCAGCAGCCCCTGGACAGGGGGCATAAATGAGCAGTTCTTC.

The chain recombines TRBV7-9 with TRBJ2-1; possibly TRBD2 for D (7 bases). The CDR3 covers 12 residues. CDR1 and CDR2 from the germline V gene are SEHNR and FQNEAQ (reference sequence). Trimming stripped 4 bases from V and 14 bases from J, with 15 bases between. For the CDR3, the DNA is TGTGCCAGCAGCTCCTACAGGGAGGGGAAGTTCTTC. Translating it yields CASSSYREGKFF.

The CDR3 sequence: CASSPRSRAGELFF. The CDR3 bases are TGCGCCAGCAGCCCGAGGTCCCGCGCCGGGGAGCTGTTTTTT. The chain is built from TRBV5-1 and TRBJ2-2; no firm D call. V lost 4 bases to trimming and J lost 6 bases, with 13 bases between them. The CDR3 length is 14 residues. Germline values: CDR1 SGHRS, CDR2 YFSETQ.

Ten or more counts support this clonotype. The chain couples TRBV29-1 to TRBJ2-1; D might be TRBD1 (6 bases). The CDR3 is 16 residues long. V lost 3 bases to trimming and J lost 0 bases, with 15 bases between them. Germline values: CDR1 SQVTM, CDR2 ANQGSEA. The DNA for the CDR3 is TGCAGCGTTGAGGGCTGGGACACGGGCTCCTACAATGAGCAGTTCTTC. This sequence encodes CSVEGWDTGSYNEQFF.

The rearrangement links TRBV12-3 or TRBV12-4 to TRBJ1-5; D perhaps matches TRBD1 (6 bases). Between the trimmed V and J ends, which lost 3 bases and 11 bases, there was a span of 17 bases. The CDR3 sequence is 14 residues long. DNA of the CDR3: TGTGCCAGCAGTTTTCGACAGGACCTCGGGTCCCAGCATTTT. Its translation is CASSFRQDLGSQHF.

The genes are TRBV3-1 and TRBJ2-1, with D maybe TRBD2 (5 bases). The CDR3 loop spans 12 amino acids. CDR1 LGHDT and CDR2 YNNKEL come from the germline V gene (reference sequence). V lost 5 bases and J 10 bases, leaving 12 bases between the germline ends. This chain's CDR3 is CASSSPSGEQFF. The CDR3 nucleotides read TGTGCCAGCAGCTCGCCCTCGGGGGAGCAGTTCTTC.

The V gene is TRBV9, the J gene TRBJ2-3; tentatively, D is TRBD1 (6 bases). The ends were cut back, 0 bases at V and 1 base at J, with 15 bases in the middle. The length of the CDR3 is 17 residues. Germline-derived CDR1 and CDR2 are SGDLS and YYNGEE. This chain's CDR3 is CASSVVGSRQGTDTQYF. CDR3 nucleotide sequence: TGTGCCAGCAGCGTAGTAGGCTCACGACAGGGCACAGATACGCAGTATTTT.

In this sample, this clonotype turned up a few times. The chain recombines TRBV7-9 with TRBJ1-2, with 7 bases lining up with TRBD1. Germline loops: CDR1 SEHNR, CDR2 FQNEAQ (reference sequence). Losses at the gene ends were 0 bases for V and 4 bases for J; bases not matched to a gene: 5. The CDR3 extends over 15 amino acids. DNA for the CDR3: TGTGCCAGCAGCTTAGCCCGGACAGGTGGCTATGGCTACACCTTC. It translates to CASSLARTGGYGYTF.

V gene TRBV6-1 combines with J gene TRBJ2-7; D possibly corresponds to TRBD1 (6 bases). Per the germline V gene, CDR1 is MNHNS and CDR2 is SASEGT. The CDR3 length is 15 residues. V lost 8 bases to trimming and J lost 6 bases, with 23 bases between them. This CDR3 is CASVSGETIASEQYF. CDR3 coding DNA: TGTGCCAGCGTCTCAGGGGAGACCATCGCCAGCGAGCAGTACTTC.

This clonotype was picked up a small number of times. The V gene is TRBV20-1, the J gene TRBJ2-7; 9 bases match TRBD2. The CDR3 runs to 16 residues. Germline V CDR1 and CDR2: DFQATT, SNEGSKA (reference sequence). J lost 1 base, V lost 0 bases, and 7 bases had no gene match. The CDR3 DNA sequence: TGCAGTGCTAGAGATCCCCCTAGCGGGGTTTCCTACGAGCAGTACTTC. Translation gives CSARDPPSGVSYEQYF.

This clonotype was recorded a few times. The CDR3 reads CASSEARQGNQPQHF. As DNA, the CDR3 is TGTGCCAGCAGTGAAGCGCGGCAGGGGAATCAGCCCCAGCATTTT. The chain is built from TRBV2 and TRBJ1-5; D may be TRBD1 (6 bases). Trimming stripped 0 bases from V and 4 bases from J, with 10 bases between. In germline, CDR1 is SNHLY, CDR2 FYNNEI. This CDR3 spans 15 amino acids.

The rearrangement joins TRBV3-1 to TRBJ1-1; unclear D gene. V gave up 2 bases and J gave up 8 bases, with 9 bases separating them. From germline, CDR1 is LGHDT and CDR2 YNNKEL (reference sequence). CDR3 length: 12 amino acids. The CDR3 spells CASSQKGREAFF. The CDR3 nucleotides are TGTGCCAGCAGCCAAAAGGGTCGCGAAGCTTTCTTT.

This clonotype was recorded a few times. The CDR3 DNA sequence: TGTGCCAGCTCAGCGACAGGGCGTACGTGGGACGAGCAGTACTTC. It encodes CASSATGRTWDEQYF. The V call is TRBV18, the J call TRBJ2-7; TRBD1 matches at 7 bases. The CDR3 is 15 residues long. V was pared by 5 bases and J by 5 bases, with 12 bases of the junction left unmatched. Germline V gene sequence: CDR1 KGHSH, CDR2 LQKENI.

This clonotype has a handful of counts. The chain links TRBV3-1 to TRBJ2-2; 12 positions match TRBD2. In germline, CDR1 is LGHDT, CDR2 YNNKEL (reference sequence). The CDR3 has 19 residues. V shed 3 bases, J shed 1 base, and the junction held 9 bases outside the gene matches. CDR3 loop: CASSHYLTSGSVNTGELFF. CDR3 DNA: TGTGCCAGCAGCCATTATTTGACTAGCGGGAGCGTGAACACCGGGGAGCTGTTTTTT. Full variable domain (remainder filled in from reference TRBV3-1 and TRBJ2-2): DTAVSQTPKYLVTQMGNDKSIKCEQNLGHDTMYWYKQDSKKFLKIMFSYNNKELIINETVPNRFSPKSPDKAHLNLHINSLELGDSAVYFCASSHYLTSGSVNTGELFFGEGSRLTVL.

Written as DNA, the CDR3 is TGTGCCAGCAGCTTGGATTTGTCCAGGGGAGATGAAAAACTGTTTTTT. Translated: CASSLDLSRGDEKLFF. The genes are TRBV5-4 and TRBJ1-4; D might be TRBD1 (6 bases). Trimming took 0 bases from V and 6 from J, leaving 15 bases between them. Per germline, CDR1 SGHNT and CDR2 YYREEE (reference sequence). The CDR3 loop spans 16 amino acids.

The chain couples TRBV10-3 to TRBJ1-1, with TRBD1 identical over 7 bases. The V gene's germline CDR1 is ENHRY and CDR2 SYGVKD. Losses at the gene ends were 0 bases for V and 5 bases for J; bases not matched to a gene: 6. The CDR3 has 15 amino acids. The CDR3 loop reads CAISESRQGGTEAFF. CDR3 bases: TGTGCCATCAGTGAGTCCCGACAGGGAGGGACTGAAGCTTTCTTT.

This clonotype was observed a few times. The rearrangement links TRBV6-1 to TRBJ1-1, with D possibly being TRBD1 (5 bases). From germline, CDR1 is MNHNS and CDR2 SASEGT. V dropped 7 bases and J dropped 5 bases, with 20 bases sitting between them. There are 15 residues in the CDR3. CDR3 bases: TGTGCCAGCACCCCTGCTAGCTTGGGGGAGACTGAAGCTTTCTTT. Its translation is CASTPASLGETEAFF.

The chain joins TRBV5-5 to TRBJ2-1, with 14 bases that match TRBD2. V lost 3 bases and J lost 6; bases outside the gene matches: 8. CDR3 length: 17 residues. Germline CDR1 is SGHKS and CDR2 is YYEKEE (reference sequence). CDR3 DNA sequence: TGTGCCAGCAGCTCTCGGACCGGGACTAGCGGGAGCAATGAGCAGTTCTTC. Its translation is CASSSRTGTSGSNEQFF.

This clonotype has only a few counts. The chain combines TRBV6-5 with TRBJ1-1; D gene unclear. Germline V lookup: CDR1 MNHEY, CDR2 SVGAGI. The V end lost 0 bases, the J end lost 5 bases, and 7 bases lay between the germline ends. CDR3 size: 13 residues. For the CDR3, the DNA is TGTGCCAGCAGTTACTCGAGGAGAACTGAAGCTTTCTTT. Translating it yields CASSYSRRTEAFF.

V gene TRBV6-5 combines with J gene TRBJ2-7; 10 nucleotides agree with TRBD1. CDR1 is MNHEY, CDR2 SVGAGI, per germline. The CDR3 consists of 15 residues. J gave up 0 bases and V 2 bases, and 1 base lay outside the gene matches. The CDR3 coding sequence is TGTGCCAGCAGTTACGGGGACAGGGGCTCCTACGAGCAGTACTTC. This codes for CASSYGDRGSYEQYF.

This clonotype was observed at least ten times. The rearrangement joins TRBV3-1 to TRBJ1-5, with D perhaps TRBD1 (5 bases). The CDR3 is made up of 15 amino acids. Germline values: CDR1 LGHDT, CDR2 YNNKEL (reference sequence). Trimming pared 0 bases from V and 4 bases from J, leaving 10 bases between. The CDR3 here is CASSQEGGGNQPQHF. CDR3 nucleotide sequence: TGTGCCAGCAGCCAAGAGGGGGGGGGTAATCAGCCCCAGCATTTT.

This clonotype was seen a few times. The chain couples TRBV7-2 to TRBJ1-2, with D possibly TRBD1 on 6 matching bases. The V and J ends lost 5 bases and 0 bases respectively, with 13 bases between them. Germline-derived CDR1 and CDR2 are SGHTA and FQGNSA. This CDR3 has 15 amino acids. In DNA form, the CDR3 reads TGTGCCAGCAGCCTAACAGGGCCCGCTAACTATGGCTACACCTTC. As protein: CASSLTGPANYGYTF.